The T cell receptor (beta chain) described here comes from a study of blood T cell repertoires in COVID-19. Study as a whole: Whether acute or convalescent, the COVID-19 samples came from the United States, Italy and Spain.

The assay was immunoSEQ multiplex PCR, and TCRdb's table has in-frame clones only and misses some. The sample has about 160,000 clones; approximately 80% are singletons. Germline trimming cut 3 bases from V and 6 bases from J; bases unmatched to any gene: 8. The CDR3 runs 15 residues. CDR1 and CDR2 (germline): MDHEN, SYDVKM. This chain links TRBV28 with TRBJ2-1; 7 nucleotides line up with TRBD2. The origin of this receptor is a middle-aged woman with COVID-19, enrolled during active disease. Sequencing input: peripheral blood. The CDR3 loop is CASSFLGEGLNEQFF. CDR3 bases: TGTGCCAGCAGTTTCTTGGGGGAGGGCCTCAATGAGCAGTTCTTC.